This T cell receptor beta chain stems from a study of blood T cell repertoires in COVID-19. For the study at large: Spain, Italy and the United States supplied samples that represented acute and convalescent COVID-19.

Sequencing was performed with immunoSEQ multiplex PCR; in TCRdb, only in-frame clones are kept and a portion is missing. The sample contains roughly 270,000 clones, approximately 85% of which appear only once. The CDR3 has 16 amino acids. Trimming took off 0 bases at V and 2 bases at J, with 13 bases between the two ends. Germline loops: CDR1 SGDLS, CDR2 YYNGEE. The sequence was collected from a man between 18 and 29 years old with active or convalescent COVID-19. The rearrangement links TRBV9 to TRBJ2-3, with a weak D call TRBD2 (7 bases). The sequencing sample was made of peripheral blood. The CDR3: CASSVVGGGPTDTQYF. The CDR3 bases are TGTGCCAGCAGCGTAGTTGGGGGGGGCCCCACAGATACGCAGTATTTT.